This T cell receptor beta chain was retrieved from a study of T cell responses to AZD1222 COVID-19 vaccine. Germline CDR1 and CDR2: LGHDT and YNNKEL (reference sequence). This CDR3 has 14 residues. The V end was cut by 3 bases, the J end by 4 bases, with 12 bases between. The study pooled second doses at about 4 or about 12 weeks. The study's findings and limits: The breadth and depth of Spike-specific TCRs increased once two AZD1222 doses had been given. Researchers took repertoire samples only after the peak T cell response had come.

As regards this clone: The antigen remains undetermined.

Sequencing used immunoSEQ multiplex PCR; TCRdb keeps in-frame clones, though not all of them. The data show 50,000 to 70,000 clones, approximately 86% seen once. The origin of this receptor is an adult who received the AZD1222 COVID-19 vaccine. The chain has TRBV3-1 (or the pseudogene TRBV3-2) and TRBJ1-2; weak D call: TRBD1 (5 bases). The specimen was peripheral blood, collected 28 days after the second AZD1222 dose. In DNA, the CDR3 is TGTGCCAGCAGCCAGCCAGGGAGGGGCTATGGCTACACCTTC. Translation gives CASSQPGRGYGYTF.